This TCR beta chain was observed in a study of regulatory T cells in long-lasting Graves disease. The V gene lost 8 bases and the J gene lost 5 bases, with 27 bases spanning the gap. The CDR3 extends over 17 amino acids. At least ten counts were recorded for this clonotype. Arm-PCR of CDR3 regions and iRepertoire HTBI primers were the basis on which TCR beta libraries were built. TCRdb ran MiXCR on the multiplex PCR reads and lists one entry per CDR3 protein. The sample has 350,000 to 500,000 distinct CDR3 sequences; 21% are singletons. Specified time point: persistent/refractory GD, antithyroid drugs over 5 years with positive TRAb. Generation of the TCR library employed RNA extracted from PBMCs.

The TCR originated in a female donor with Graves disease. The source was peripheral blood mononuclear cells (PBMCs), collected when the disease was refractory, from a patient treated with antithyroid drugs. The chain combines TRBV12-3 or TRBV12-4 with TRBJ2-5; TRBD1 might be the D (5 bases). CDR3 bases: TGTGCCAGCGCACCCAACCAGGGAAAGGGAAGGTGGGAGACCCAGTACTTC. Translation gives CASAPNQGKGRWETQYF.